The clone carrying this T cell receptor (beta chain) was observed a handful of times. Its antigen is currently unknown. The gene names here belong to mouse. Read data end 1 residue before the CDR3 end; the end is taken from the germline J gene. At the DNA level, this CDR3 is encoded by other sequences in the same sample as well. These data belong to a study of tissue T cells after allogeneic stem cell transplantation. Study-wide results and limits: In patients and mice, blood and spleen missed much of tissue repertoire.

CDR1 and CDR2 (germline): SNHLY, FYNGKV (reference sequence). The CDR3 has 12 residues. V was trimmed by 1 base and J by 7 bases, leaving 8 bases between them. Assay used: immunoSEQ multiplex PCR; TCRdb lists only in-frame clones, some missing. Among more than 45,000 clones listed, roughly four fifths were seen once. This chain links TRBV3 with TRBJ2-7; D perhaps matches TRBD1 (5 bases). The specimen sequenced was sorted cells pooled from one or two spleens. The TCR comes from a pool of C57BL/6 mice in good health. The CDR3: CASSLEGREQYF. CDR3 DNA, as far as it was read: TGTGCCAGCAGCTTAGAGGGGAGGGAACAGTAC.